This TCR beta chain was captured by sequencing in a study of monozygotic twins with inflammatory bowel disease (dated by TCRdb to about 2019). With respect to the entire study: A total of about 28 monozygotic twin pairs were included in the full study, comprising nine German pairs (four IBD-concordant, five IBD-discordant) and 19 IBD-discordant Danish pairs. Disease-associated traits were sought mainly through comparisons between IBD patients and their genetically identical healthy co-twins within discordant pairs. Each individual had, on average, about 151 000 unique TCRalpha sequences and 181 000 unique TCRbeta sequences available for analysis.

Library preparation used 5' RACE. Preparation of each TCR library used approximately 4,000 ng of total RNA. For each sample, cDNA synthesis was carried out in eight separate reactions using SMARTScribe reverse transcriptase. During cDNA synthesis, template switching was used to introduce unique molecular identifiers that contained a 6-nucleotide sample barcode. TCRalpha and TCRbeta cDNA was amplified in two nested PCRs of approximately 17 and 9 cycles, and bead purification was carried out after each PCR. Before amplification, the cDNA was treated with uracil DNA-glycosylase and purified using the QIAquick PCR purification kit. The second PCR added Illumina TruSeq-compatible adapters along with sample-specific barcodes. TapeStation and Qubit were used to check library quality and concentration, and around 5.3 ng of each library was pooled. The pooled libraries were sequenced with 2 x 100 bp reads and custom sequencing primers on an Illumina HiSeq2500 single-index Rapid Run. In the paper's pipeline: MiGEC version 1.2.6 was used for UMI-based consensus assembly to correct PCR and sequencing errors. MiXCR version 2.1.1 handled V(D)J alignment, clonotype assembly and CDR3 extraction. Normalisation of gene usage, clonotype sharing and MAIT/NKT TCR abundance was achieved by analysing the top 1000, 10 000 and 20 000 clonotypes per sample. Diversity was computed as the inverse Simpson index with the vegan R package after downsampling to 27 000 UMIs. Statistical testing used paired Mann-Whitney U tests on the discordant twin pairs and applied Benjamini-Hochberg correction for multiple testing. One entry per CDR3 protein sequence results from the TCRdb reprocessing of the reads, with DNA left out. Here the V and J calls rest on TCRdb's processing, not on the authors' analysis. The sample table on file contains 200,000 to 250,000 distinct CDR3 sequences. Of the sample, less than 9% falls within the top ten clones.

From each donor, a roughly 2.5 ml peripheral blood sample was drawn into PAXgene tubes and stored at -80 degrees C. Total RNA was isolated from whole blood with the PAXgene blood miRNA kit on an automated QIAcube, without T cell sorting. Deep TCRalpha and TCRbeta repertoire profiling with unique molecular barcoding was performed on peripheral blood of monozygotic twin pairs concordant or discordant for inflammatory bowel disease. For every twin pair, smoking habits were documented, and each individual was categorised as a current, former or never smoker. General conclusions and limits of the study: Repertoire similarity did not differ between concordant and discordant twins, which could be due to limited statistical power. A decrease in TCRbeta repertoire diversity, as measured by inverse Simpson index, was observed in IBD patients compared with their healthy co-twins. Because patients were on differing immunosuppressive treatments, the repertoires may have picked up extra background noise and inter-individual variability. The analysis was unable to tell different T cell subtypes apart. No single strong signal or clonotype linked to IBD turned up in the results, so the idea that one exists was not supported. IBD patients shared fewer clonotypes with other individuals than healthy twins did, most markedly in patients showing signs of disease activity.

The CDR3 holds 12 amino acids from the cysteine to the phenylalanine. DNA was not recorded. Reading the germline V gene gives CDR1 MDHEN and CDR2 SYDVKM. Remarks on this clonotype: Its antigen is unknown.

What was sequenced was blood. The sequence was collected from a human donor with ulcerative colitis or Crohn's disease, or a healthy co-twin of an affected twin (not recorded which). The chain couples TRBV28 to TRBJ2-1; TCRdb's assignment of TRBD2 cannot be checked, as there is no DNA. The CDR3 corresponds to CASRLRENEQFF.